What follows are 8 T cell receptor beta chains derived from one specimen sequenced in a study of blood T cell repertoires in COVID-19. Here immunoSEQ multiplex PCR was the method, and the copy in TCRdb shows in-frame clones only, minus some. In the table there are some 89,000 clones, roughly nine tenths of which are singletons. The sequencing input was peripheral blood. The receptors were gathered from a man aged 50 to 59 with acute or convalescent COVID-19.

This sequence joins TRBV19 and TRBJ1-5; TRBD1 matches at 7 bases. CDR1 and CDR2 (germline): LNHDA, SQIVND (reference sequence). After removal of 7 bases from V and 6 bases from J, the junction contained 9 bases not matched to a gene. CDR3 length equals 14 residues. The CDR3 DNA sequence: TGTGCCAGTACCGACAGGGCTGGTGTTCAGCCCCAGCATTTT. It yields the protein CASTDRAGVQPQHF.

V is TRBV2 and J is TRBJ1-2, with 7 nucleotides matching TRBD1. Germline V lookup: CDR1 SNHLY, CDR2 FYNNEI. The CDR3 is 13 residues long. V gave up 6 bases and J gave up 3 bases; unmatched junction bases: 4. The CDR3 nucleotides read TGTGCCAGCAGCCGACAGGGTGACTATGGCTACACCTTC. Protein: CASSRQGDYGYTF.

This rearrangement joins TRBV5-1 to TRBJ2-1; D perhaps matches TRBD2 (5 bases). The V gene lost 3 bases and the J gene lost 2 bases, with 6 bases spanning the gap. From germline, CDR1 is SGHRS and CDR2 YFSETQ. The CDR3 sequence is 13 residues long. CDR3 protein: CASSSGTYNEQFF. CDR3 DNA sequence: TGCGCCAGCAGCTCCGGGACCTACAATGAGCAGTTCTTC.

The chain uses TRBV21-1 and TRBJ2-2; TRBD1, the D gene given by the table, was not confirmed from the DNA. TRBV21-1 is reported as a pseudogene. This CDR3 has 12 residues. The CDR3 reads CASKGATGELFF. For the CDR3, the DNA is TGTGCCAGCAAGGGGGCCACCGGGGAGCTGTTTTTT.

The chain uses TRBV28 and TRBJ2-7; the match to TRBD1 covers 8 bases. Germline V gene lookup returns CDR1 MDHEN and CDR2 SYDVKM. The CDR3 runs 14 residues. The V segment lost 11 bases and the J segment 2 bases; nucleotides outside the gene matches: 11. As DNA, the CDR3 is TGTGCCCTGGGTTCCGGGACAGGACCCTACGAGCAGTACTTC. Translated, it gives CALGSGTGPYEQYF.

This chain links TRBV7-9 with TRBJ2-5, with D possibly matching TRBD1 (5 bases). Trimming pared 1 base from V and 5 bases from J, leaving 8 bases between. Germline V gene lookup returns CDR1 SEHNR and CDR2 FQNEAQ (reference sequence). CDR3 length: 13 residues. This CDR3 is CASSLVGQETQYF. The DNA for the CDR3 is TGTGCCAGCAGCTTAGTGGGGCAGGAGACCCAGTACTTC.

The genes are TRBV6-5 and TRBJ1-6; perhaps TRBD1 as D (5 bases). V lost 6 bases and J 7 bases, leaving 13 bases between the germline ends. CDR1 and CDR2 from the germline V gene are MNHEY and SVGAGI. The CDR3 contains 14 residues. The CDR3 sequence is CASRWTGVNSPLHF. For the CDR3, the DNA is TGTGCCAGCAGATGGACGGGGGTAAATTCACCCCTCCACTTT.

The rearrangement links TRBV5-1 to TRBJ2-1, with TRBD1 as a possible D gene (6 bases). This CDR3 contains 18 residues. Germline assignment: CDR1 SGHRS and CDR2 YFSETQ. The ends were cut back, 0 bases at V and 4 bases at J, with 20 bases in the middle. The CDR3 loop reads CASSLVRNTGGEYNEQFF. The CDR3, as DNA: TGCGCCAGCAGCTTGGTCCGCAATACTGGGGGCGAATACAATGAGCAGTTCTTC.